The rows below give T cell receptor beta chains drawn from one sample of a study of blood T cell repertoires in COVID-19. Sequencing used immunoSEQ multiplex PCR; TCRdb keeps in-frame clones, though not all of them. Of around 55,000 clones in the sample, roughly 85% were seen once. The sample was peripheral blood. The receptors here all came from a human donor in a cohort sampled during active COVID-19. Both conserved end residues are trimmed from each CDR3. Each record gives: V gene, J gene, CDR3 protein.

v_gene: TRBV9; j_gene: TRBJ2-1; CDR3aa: ASSGLAGGDNEQF
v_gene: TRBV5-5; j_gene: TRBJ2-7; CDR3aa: ASSFRTVSYEQY
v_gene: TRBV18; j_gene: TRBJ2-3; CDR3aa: ASSPGLADSTDTQY
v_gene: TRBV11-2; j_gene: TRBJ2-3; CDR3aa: ASSLFGTTSGISTDTQY
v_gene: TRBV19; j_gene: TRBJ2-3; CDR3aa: ASSLTFTDTQY
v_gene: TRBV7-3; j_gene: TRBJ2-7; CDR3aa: ASSLAGQGSYEQY
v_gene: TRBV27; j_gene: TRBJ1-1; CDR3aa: ASSLGGGMNTEAF
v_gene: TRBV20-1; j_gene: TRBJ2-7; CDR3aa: RVGLGSEQY
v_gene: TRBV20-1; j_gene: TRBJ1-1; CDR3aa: SASTGAEAF
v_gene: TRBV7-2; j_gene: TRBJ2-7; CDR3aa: ASSGLAGGEQY
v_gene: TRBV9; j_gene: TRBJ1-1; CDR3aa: ASSQNAGGTEAF
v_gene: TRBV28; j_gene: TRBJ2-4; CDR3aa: ASSPPGQGAKNIQY
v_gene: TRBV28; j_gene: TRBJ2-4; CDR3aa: ASRRTGSPVNIQY
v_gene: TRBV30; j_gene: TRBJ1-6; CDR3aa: AYQGGVPSPLH
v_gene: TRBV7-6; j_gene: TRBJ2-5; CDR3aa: ASSHGLAGPTQETQY
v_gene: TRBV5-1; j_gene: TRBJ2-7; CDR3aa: ASSFLLDVQGPSYEQY
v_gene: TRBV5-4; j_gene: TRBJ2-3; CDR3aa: ASSLVSSTDTQY
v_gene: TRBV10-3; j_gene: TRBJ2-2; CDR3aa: AITPGLLANTGELF
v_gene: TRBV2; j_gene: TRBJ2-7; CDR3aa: ASSEAAGSSPYEQY
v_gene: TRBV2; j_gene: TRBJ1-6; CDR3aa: ASSQAPSTNSPLH
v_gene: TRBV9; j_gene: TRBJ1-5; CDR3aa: ASSPRDRENQPQH
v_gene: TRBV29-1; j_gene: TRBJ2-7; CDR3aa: SVVRGSSYEQY
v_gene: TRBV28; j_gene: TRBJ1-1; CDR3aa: ASRGRRDTEAF
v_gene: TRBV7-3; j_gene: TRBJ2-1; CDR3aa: ASSSILGRAEHNEQF
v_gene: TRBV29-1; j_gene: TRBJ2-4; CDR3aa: SVEAAGGNDIQY
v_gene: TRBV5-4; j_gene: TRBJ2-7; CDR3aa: ASSLAGTFGYEQY
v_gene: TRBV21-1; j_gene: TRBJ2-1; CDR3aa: ASSKGTSGMNEQF
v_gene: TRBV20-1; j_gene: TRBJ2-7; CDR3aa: STHWFEEQY
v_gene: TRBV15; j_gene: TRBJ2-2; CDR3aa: ATNRVPASGELF
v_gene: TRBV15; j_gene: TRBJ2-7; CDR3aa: ATSNRGYRGGYEQY
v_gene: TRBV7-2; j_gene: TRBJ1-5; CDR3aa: ASSSARDSYSNQPQH
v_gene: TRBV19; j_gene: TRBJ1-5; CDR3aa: ASSTLQGNSNQPQH
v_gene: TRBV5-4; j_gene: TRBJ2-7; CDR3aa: ASSPRGSYEQY
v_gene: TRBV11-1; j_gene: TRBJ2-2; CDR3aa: ASSPDRGGTGELF
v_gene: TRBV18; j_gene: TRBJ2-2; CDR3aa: ASSPRGSIGAPGELF
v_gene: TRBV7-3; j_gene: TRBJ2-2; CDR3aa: ASSYLQGTGGELF
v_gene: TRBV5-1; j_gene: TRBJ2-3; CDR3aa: ASSSLQGTQY
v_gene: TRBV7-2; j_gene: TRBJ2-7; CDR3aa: ASSLKQGGYEQY
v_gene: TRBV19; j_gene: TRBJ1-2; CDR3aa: ASSFRSGTGAWTGYT
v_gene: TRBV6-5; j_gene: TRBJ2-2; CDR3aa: ASSRGTKNTGELF
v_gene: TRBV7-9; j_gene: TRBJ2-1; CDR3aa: ASSPRTSGNEQF
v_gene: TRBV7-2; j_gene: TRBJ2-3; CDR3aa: ASSPFSGGNTDTQY
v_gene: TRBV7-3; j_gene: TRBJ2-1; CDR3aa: ASSATTPGWQF
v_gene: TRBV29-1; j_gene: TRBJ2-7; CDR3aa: SVDRAGEQY
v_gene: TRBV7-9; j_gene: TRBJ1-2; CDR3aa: ASSPSGGPYGYT
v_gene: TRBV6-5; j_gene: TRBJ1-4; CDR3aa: ASSYSNPGAAEKLF
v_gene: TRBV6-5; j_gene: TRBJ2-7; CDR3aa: ASSYQGQVYEQY
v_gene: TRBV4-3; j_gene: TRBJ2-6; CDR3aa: ASSQDLALGANVLT
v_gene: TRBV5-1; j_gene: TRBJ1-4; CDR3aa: ASSLAQGTNEKLF
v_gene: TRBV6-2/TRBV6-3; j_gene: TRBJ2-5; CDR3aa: ASSYPPETQY
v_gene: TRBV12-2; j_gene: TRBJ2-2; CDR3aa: ASRLNGGTTGELF
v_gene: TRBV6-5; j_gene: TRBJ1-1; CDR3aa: ASSRGVNTEAF
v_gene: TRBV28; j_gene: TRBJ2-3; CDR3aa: ASSPSGMGVSTDTQY
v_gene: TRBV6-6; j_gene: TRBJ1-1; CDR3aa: ATTGNTEAF